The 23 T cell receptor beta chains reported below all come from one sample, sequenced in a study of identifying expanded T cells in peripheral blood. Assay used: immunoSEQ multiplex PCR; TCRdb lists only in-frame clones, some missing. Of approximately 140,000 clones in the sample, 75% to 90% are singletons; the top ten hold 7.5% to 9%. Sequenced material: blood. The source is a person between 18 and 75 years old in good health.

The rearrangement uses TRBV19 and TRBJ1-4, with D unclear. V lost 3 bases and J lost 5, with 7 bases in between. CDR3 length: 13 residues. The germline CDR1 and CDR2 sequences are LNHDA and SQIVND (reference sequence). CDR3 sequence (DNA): TGTGCCAGTAGTATTGCCATGAATGAAAAACTGTTTTTT. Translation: CASSIAMNEKLFF.

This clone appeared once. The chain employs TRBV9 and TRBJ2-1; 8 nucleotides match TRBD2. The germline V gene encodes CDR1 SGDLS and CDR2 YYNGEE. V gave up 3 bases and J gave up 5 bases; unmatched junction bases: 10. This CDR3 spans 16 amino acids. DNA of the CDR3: TGTGCCAGCAGCGGAGGGACTAGTGGATCCAACAATGAGCAGTTCTTC. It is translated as CASSGGTSGSNNEQFF. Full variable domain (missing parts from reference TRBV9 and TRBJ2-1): DSGVTQTPKHLITATGQRVTLRCSPRSGDLSVYWYQQSLDQGLQFLIQYYNGEERAKGNILERFSAQQFPDLHSELNLSSLELGDSALYFCASSGGTSGSNNEQFFGPGTRLTVL.

The CDR3 DNA sequence: TGCGCCAGCAGCTTGGAAGGGGACCTTTACAATGAGCAGTTCTTC. Its translation is CASSLEGDLYNEQFF. The genes are TRBV5-1 and TRBJ2-1, with D perhaps TRBD1 or TRBD2 (5 bases each). Germline-derived CDR1 and CDR2 are SGHRS and YFSETQ. This CDR3 contains 15 residues. V lost 0 bases and J 4 bases, leaving 11 bases between the germline ends.

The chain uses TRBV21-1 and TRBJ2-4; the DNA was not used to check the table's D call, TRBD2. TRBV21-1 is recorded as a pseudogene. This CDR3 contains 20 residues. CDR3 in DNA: TGTGCCAGCAGCAAAGCGCCGGTCCCCACCCTAGTCGTGGCCAAAAACATTCAGTACTTC. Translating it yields CASSKAPVPTLVVAKNIQYF.

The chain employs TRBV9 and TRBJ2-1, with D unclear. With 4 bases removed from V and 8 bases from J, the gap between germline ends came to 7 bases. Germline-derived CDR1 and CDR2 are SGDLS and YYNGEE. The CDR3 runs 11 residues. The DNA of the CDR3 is TGTGCCAGCAGCTCAGTCTATGAGCAGTTCTTC. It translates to CASSSVYEQFF.

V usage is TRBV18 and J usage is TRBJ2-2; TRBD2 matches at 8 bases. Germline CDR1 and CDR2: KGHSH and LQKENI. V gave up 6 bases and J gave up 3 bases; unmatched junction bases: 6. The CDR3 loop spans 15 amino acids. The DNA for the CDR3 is TGTGCCAGCTCTCCAGCGGGGGCCGACACCGGGGAGCTGTTTTTT. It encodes CASSPAGADTGELFF.

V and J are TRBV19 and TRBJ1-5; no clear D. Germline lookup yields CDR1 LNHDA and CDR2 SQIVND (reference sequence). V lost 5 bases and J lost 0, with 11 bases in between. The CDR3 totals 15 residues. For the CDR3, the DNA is TGTGCCAGTAGTCCCAACCAGAATAGCAATCAGCCCCAGCATTTT. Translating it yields CASSPNQNSNQPQHF.

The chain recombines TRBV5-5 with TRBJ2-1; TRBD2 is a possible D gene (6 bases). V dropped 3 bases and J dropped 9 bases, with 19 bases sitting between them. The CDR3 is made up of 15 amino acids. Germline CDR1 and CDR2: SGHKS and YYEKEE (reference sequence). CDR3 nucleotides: TGTGCCAGCAGCTCCGCCGGGACCCTCGGGGGTGAGCAGTTCTTC. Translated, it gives CASSSAGTLGGEQFF.

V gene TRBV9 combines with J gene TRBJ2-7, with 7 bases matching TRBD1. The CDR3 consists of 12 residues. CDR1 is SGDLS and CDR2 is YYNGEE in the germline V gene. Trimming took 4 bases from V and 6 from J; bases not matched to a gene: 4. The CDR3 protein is CASSSDRAEQYF. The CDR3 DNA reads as TGTGCCAGCAGCAGCGACAGGGCCGAGCAGTACTTC.

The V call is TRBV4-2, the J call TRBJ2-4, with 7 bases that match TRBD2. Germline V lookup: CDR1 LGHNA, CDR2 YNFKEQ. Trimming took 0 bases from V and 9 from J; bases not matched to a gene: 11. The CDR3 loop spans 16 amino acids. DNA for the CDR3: TGTGCCAGCAGCCAAGAGGGAGCGGGGACGAGGGGCATTCAGTACTTC. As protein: CASSQEGAGTRGIQYF.

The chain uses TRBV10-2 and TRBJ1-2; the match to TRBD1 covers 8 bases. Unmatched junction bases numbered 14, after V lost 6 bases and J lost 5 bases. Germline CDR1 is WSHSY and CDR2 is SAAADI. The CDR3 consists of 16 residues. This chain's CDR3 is CASRVGTGGSNYGYTF. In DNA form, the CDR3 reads TGCGCCAGCAGAGTGGGAACAGGGGGATCCAATTATGGCTACACCTTC.

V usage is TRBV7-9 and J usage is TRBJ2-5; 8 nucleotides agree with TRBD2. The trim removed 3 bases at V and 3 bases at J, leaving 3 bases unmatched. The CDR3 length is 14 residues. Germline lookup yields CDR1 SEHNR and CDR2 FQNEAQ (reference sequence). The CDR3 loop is CASSFLAGEETQYF. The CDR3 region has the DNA TGTGCCAGCAGCTTCCTAGCGGGTGAAGAGACCCAGTACTTC.

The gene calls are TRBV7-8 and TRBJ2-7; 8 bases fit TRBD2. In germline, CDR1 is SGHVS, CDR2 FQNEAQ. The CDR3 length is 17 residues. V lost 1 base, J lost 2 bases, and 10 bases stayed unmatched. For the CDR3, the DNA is TGTGCCAGCAGCTTAGGCGTCTTGGCGGGGGGACCCTACGAGCAGTACTTC. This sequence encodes CASSLGVLAGGPYEQYF.

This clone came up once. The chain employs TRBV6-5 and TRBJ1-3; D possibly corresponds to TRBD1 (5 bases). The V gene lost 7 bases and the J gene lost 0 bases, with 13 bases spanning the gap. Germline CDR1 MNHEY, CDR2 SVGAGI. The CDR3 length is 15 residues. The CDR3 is CASTGGVSSGNTIYF. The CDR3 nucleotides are TGTGCCAGCACCGGGGGGGTTAGCTCTGGAAACACCATATATTTT.

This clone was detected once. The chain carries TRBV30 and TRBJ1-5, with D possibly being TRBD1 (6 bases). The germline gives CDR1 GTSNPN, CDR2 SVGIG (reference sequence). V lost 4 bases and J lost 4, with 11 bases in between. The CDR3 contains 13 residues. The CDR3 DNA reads TGTGCCTGGACTATAGGGGGGAATCAGCCCCAGCATTTT. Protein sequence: CAWTIGGNQPQHF.

CDR3 in amino acids: CASSTRTSTDTQYF. The CDR3 bases are TGTGCCAGCTCAACCCGGACAAGCACAGATACGCAGTATTTT. J is TRBJ2-3 and V is TRBV18, with D perhaps matching TRBD1 (5 bases). V lost 5 bases, J lost 0 bases, and 9 bases lay in between. CDR1 and CDR2 (germline): KGHSH, LQKENI. The CDR3 has 14 residues.

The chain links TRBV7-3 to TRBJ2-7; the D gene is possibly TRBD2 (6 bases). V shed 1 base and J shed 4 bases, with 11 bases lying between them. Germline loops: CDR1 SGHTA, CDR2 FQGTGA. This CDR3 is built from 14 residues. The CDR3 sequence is CASSLSGGRYEQYF. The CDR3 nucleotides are TGTGCCAGCAGCTTAAGTGGAGGGAGGTACGAGCAGTACTTC.

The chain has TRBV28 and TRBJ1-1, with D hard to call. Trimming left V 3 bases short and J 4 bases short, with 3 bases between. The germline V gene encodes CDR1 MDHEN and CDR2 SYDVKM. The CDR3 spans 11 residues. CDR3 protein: CASSLLTEAFF. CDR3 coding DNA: TGTGCCAGCAGTTTGCTCACTGAAGCTTTCTTT.

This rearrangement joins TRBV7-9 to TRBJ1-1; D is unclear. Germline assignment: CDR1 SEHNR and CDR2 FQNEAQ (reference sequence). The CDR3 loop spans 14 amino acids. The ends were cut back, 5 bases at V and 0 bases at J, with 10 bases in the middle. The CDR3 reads CASSLGHVNTEAFF. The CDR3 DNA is TGTGCCAGCAGCCTCGGGCACGTGAACACTGAAGCTTTCTTT.

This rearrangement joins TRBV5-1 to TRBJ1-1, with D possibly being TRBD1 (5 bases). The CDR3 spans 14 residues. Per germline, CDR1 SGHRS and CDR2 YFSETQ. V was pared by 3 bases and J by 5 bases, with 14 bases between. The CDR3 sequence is CASSSWGGDTEAFF. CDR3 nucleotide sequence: TGCGCCAGCAGCTCCTGGGGGGGTGATACTGAAGCTTTCTTT.

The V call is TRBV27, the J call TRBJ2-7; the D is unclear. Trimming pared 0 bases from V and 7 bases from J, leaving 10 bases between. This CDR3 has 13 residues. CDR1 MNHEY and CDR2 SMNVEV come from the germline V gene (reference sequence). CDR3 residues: CASSLSRVGEQYF. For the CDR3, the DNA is TGTGCCAGCAGTTTATCTCGGGTGGGGGAGCAGTACTTC.

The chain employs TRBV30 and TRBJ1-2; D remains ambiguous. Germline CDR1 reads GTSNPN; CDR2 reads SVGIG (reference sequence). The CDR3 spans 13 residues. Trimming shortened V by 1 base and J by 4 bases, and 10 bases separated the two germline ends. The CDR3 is CAWSAQSLYGYTF. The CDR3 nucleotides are TGTGCCTGGAGTGCCCAGTCTCTCTATGGCTACACCTTC.

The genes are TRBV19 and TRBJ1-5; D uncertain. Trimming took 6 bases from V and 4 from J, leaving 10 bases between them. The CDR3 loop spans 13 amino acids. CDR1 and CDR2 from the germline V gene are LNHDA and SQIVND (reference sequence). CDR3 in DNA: TGTGCCAGTAGGGACTTGGGAAATCAGCCCCAGCATTTT. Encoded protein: CASRDLGNQPQHF. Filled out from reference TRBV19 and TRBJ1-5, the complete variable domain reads DGGITQSPKYLFRKEGQNVTLSCEQNLNHDAMYWYRQDPGQGLRLIYYSQIVNDFQKGDIAEGYSVSREKKESFPLTVTSAQKNPTAFYLCASRDLGNQPQHFGDGTRLSIL.